The entry below gives a single T cell receptor beta chain sequence along with its context. This CDR3 has 18 residues. Germline V gene lookup returns CDR1 SGHRS and CDR2 YFSETQ. V lost 1 base, J lost 0 bases, and 10 bases stayed unmatched. Sequencing used immunoSEQ multiplex PCR; TCRdb keeps in-frame clones, though not all of them. The sample yields 75,000 to 90,000 clones, around 82% seen once. The data derive from a study of blood T cell repertoires in COVID-19. The clonotype comes from a man between 60 and 75 years old with COVID-19, enrolled during active disease. Sequencing was done on a sample of peripheral blood. V and J are TRBV5-1 and TRBJ2-1; 7 bases line up with TRBD1. In DNA form, the CDR3 reads TGCGCCAGCAGCTTGAGAAGACAGGGCCTGAGCTCCTACAATGAGCAGTTCTTC. Its translation is CASSLRRQGLSSYNEQFF.